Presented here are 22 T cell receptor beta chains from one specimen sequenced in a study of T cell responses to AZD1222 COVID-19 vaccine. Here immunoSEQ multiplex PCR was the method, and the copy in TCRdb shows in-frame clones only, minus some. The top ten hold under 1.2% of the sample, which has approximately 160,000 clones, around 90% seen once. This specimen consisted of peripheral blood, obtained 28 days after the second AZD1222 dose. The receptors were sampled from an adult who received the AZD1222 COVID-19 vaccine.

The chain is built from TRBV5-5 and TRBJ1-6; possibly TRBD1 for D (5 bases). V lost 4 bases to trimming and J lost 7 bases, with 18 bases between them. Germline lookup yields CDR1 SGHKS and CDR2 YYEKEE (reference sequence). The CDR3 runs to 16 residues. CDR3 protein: CASSLLGQASNSPLHF. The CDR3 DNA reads TGTGCCAGCAGCCTGTTGGGGCAGGCGTCCAATTCACCCCTCCACTTT.

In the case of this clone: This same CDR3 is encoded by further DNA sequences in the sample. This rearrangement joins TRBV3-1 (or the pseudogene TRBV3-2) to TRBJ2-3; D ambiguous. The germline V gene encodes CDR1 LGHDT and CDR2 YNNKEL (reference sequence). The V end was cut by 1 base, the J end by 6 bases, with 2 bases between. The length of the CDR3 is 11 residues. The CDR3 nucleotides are TGTGCCAGCAGCCAAGCGGATACGCAGTATTTT. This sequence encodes CASSQADTQYF.

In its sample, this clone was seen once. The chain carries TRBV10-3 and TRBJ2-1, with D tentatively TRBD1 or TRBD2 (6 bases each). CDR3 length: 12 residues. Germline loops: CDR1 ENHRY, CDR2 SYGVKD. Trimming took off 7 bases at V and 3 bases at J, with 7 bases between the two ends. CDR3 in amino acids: CAIKGGYNEQFF. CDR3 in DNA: TGTGCCATCAAGGGGGGCTACAATGAGCAGTTCTTC.

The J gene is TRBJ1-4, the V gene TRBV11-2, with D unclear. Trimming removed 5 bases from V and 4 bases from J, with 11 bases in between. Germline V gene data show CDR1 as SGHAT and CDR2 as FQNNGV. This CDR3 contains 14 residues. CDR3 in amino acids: CASSPGPSNEKLFF. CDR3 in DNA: TGTGCCAGCAGCCCCGGACCGAGTAATGAAAAACTGTTTTTT.

In nucleotides, the CDR3 is TGTGCCAGCAGCGTAGAGACTAAGGGAAATGAGCAGTTCTTC. As protein: CASSVETKGNEQFF. This chain connects TRBV9 to TRBJ2-1; a weak D match, TRBD2 (5 bases). There are 14 residues in the CDR3. Germline CDR1 is SGDLS and CDR2 is YYNGEE. Trimming removed 0 bases at V and 7 bases at J, with 11 bases between. Full variable domain (remainder filled in from reference TRBV9 and TRBJ2-1): DSGVTQTPKHLITATGQRVTLRCSPRSGDLSVYWYQQSLDQGLQFLIQYYNGEERAKGNILERFSAQQFPDLHSELNLSSLELGDSALYFCASSVETKGNEQFFGPGTRLTVL.

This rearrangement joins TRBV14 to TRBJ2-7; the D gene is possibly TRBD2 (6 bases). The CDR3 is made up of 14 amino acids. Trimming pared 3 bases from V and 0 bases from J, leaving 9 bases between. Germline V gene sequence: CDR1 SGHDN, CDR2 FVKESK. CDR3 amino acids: CASSQYGSSYEQYF. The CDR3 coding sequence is TGTGCCAGCAGCCAGTACGGGAGCTCCTACGAGCAGTACTTC.

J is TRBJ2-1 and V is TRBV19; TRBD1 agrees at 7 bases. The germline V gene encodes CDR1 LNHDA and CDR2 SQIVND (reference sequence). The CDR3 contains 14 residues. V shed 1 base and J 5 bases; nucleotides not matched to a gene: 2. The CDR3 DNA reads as TGTGCCAGTAGTATAGCCGGGACAGACAATGAGCAGTTCTTC. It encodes CASSIAGTDNEQFF. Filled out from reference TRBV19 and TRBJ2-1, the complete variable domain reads DGGITQSPKYLFRKEGQNVTLSCEQNLNHDAMYWYRQDPGQGLRLIYYSQIVNDFQKGDIAEGYSVSREKKESFPLTVTSAQKNPTAFYLCASSIAGTDNEQFFGPGTRLTVL.

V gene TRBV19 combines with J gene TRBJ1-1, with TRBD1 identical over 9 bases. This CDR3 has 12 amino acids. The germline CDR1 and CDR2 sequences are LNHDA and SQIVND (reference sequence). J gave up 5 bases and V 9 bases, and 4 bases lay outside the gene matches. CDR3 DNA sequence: TGTGCCAGCCGGGACAGGGAAACTGAAGCTTTCTTT. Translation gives CASRDRETEAFF.

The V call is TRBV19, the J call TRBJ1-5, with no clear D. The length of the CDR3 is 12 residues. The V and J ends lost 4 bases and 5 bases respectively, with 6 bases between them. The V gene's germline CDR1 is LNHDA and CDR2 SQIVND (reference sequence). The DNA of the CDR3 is TGTGCCAGTAGTACGTGGGATCAGCCCCAGCATTTT. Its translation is CASSTWDQPQHF. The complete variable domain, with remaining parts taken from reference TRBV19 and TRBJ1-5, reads DGGITQSPKYLFRKEGQNVTLSCEQNLNHDAMYWYRQDPGQGLRLIYYSQIVNDFQKGDIAEGYSVSREKKESFPLTVTSAQKNPTAFYLCASSTWDQPQHFGDGTRLSIL.

The CDR3 DNA reads TGCGCCAGCAGCTTCCGGGACATCGAAATTCTCCCGAGTTCACCCCTCCACTTT. Translated, it gives CASSFRDIEILPSSPLHF. The chain joins TRBV4-1 to TRBJ1-6; possibly TRBD1 for D (6 bases). Germline V lookup: CDR1 MGHRA, CDR2 YSYEKL. The CDR3 covers 18 residues. The V end lost 5 bases, the J end lost 9 bases, and 26 bases lay between the germline ends.

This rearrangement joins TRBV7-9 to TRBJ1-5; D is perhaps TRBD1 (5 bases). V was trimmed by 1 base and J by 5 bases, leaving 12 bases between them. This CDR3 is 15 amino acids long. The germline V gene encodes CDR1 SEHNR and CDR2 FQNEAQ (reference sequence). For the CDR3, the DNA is TGTGCCAGCAGCTTAGGATCGTGGGGGGATCAGCCCCAGCATTTT. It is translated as CASSLGSWGDQPQHF.

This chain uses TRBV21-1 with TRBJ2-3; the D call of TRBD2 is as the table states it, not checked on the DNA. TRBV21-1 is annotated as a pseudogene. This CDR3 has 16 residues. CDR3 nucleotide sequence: TGTGCCAGCAGCTCCATACTAGCGGAGAGGGCAGATACGCAGTATTTT. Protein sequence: CASSSILAERADTQYF.

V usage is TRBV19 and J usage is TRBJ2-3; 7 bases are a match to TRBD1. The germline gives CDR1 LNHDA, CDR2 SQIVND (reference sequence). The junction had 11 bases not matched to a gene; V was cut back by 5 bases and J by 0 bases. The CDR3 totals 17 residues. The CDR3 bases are TGTGCCAGTAGTGGGGACAGACCTTCTCCTAGCACAGATACGCAGTATTTT. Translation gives CASSGDRPSPSTDTQYF.

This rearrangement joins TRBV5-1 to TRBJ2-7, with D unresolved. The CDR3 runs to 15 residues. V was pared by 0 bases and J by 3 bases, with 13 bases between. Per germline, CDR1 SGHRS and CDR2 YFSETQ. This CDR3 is CASSLATPSFYEQYF. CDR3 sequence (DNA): TGCGCCAGCAGCTTGGCCACCCCCAGCTTCTACGAGCAGTACTTC.

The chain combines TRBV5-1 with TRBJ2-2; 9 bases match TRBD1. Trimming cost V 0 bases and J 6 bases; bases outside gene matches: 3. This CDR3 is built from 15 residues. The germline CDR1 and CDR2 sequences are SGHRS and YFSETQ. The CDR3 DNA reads TGCGCCAGCAGCTTGGGGACAGGGGTCCCCGGGGAGCTGTTTTTT. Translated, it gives CASSLGTGVPGELFF.

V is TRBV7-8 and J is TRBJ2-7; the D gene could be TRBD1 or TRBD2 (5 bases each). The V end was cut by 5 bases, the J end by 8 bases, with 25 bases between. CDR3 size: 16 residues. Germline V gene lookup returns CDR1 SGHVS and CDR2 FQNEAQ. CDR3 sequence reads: CASSRGAGSFPLKQYF. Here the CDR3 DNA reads TGTGCCAGCAGCCGAGGGGCAGGGTCGTTTCCCCTTAAGCAGTACTTC.

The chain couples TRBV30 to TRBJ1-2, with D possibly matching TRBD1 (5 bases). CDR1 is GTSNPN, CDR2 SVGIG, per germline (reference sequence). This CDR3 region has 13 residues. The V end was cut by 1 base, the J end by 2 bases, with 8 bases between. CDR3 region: CAWSGQGNYGYTF. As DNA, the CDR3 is TGTGCCTGGAGTGGGCAGGGAAACTATGGCTACACCTTC.

This chain's CDR3 is CASSLDTRLADYNEQFF. The CDR3 bases are TGTGCCAGCAGCTTAGATACGAGACTAGCGGACTACAATGAGCAGTTCTTC. The rearrangement joins TRBV11-2 to TRBJ2-1; 9 bases agree with TRBD2. The CDR3 is made up of 17 amino acids. Germline V CDR1 and CDR2: SGHAT, FQNNGV. The junction had 6 bases not matched to a gene; V was cut back by 0 bases and J by 3 bases.

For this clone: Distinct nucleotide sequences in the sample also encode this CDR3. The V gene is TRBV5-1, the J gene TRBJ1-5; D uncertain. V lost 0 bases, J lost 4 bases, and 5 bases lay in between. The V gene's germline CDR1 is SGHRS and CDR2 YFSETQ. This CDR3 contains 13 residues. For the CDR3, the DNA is TGCGCCAGCAGCTTGGGCAGGAATCAGCCCCAGCATTTT. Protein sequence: CASSLGRNQPQHF.

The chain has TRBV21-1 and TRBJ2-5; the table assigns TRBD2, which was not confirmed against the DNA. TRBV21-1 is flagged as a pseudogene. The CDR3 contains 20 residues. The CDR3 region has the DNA TGTGCCAGCAGCAAAGAAGGGCCGGGGACTAGCGGGGGGGACCAAGAGACCCAGTACTTC. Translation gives CASSKEGPGTSGGDQETQYF.

CDR3 DNA sequence: TGTGCCAGCAGCTCCCGCGGGGGGCCAGATACGCAGTATTTT. This codes for CASSSRGGPDTQYF. The chain is built from TRBV3-1 (or the pseudogene TRBV3-2) and TRBJ2-3, with 8 bases that match TRBD2. J lost 4 bases, V lost 5 bases, and 5 bases had no gene match. The CDR3 runs to 14 residues. In germline, CDR1 is LGHDT, CDR2 YNNKEL (reference sequence).

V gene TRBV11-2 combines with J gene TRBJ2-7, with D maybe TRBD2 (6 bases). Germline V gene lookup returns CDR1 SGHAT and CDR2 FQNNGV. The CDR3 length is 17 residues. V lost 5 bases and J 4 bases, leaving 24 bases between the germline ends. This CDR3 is CASSAGLTWGVWYEQYF. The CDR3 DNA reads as TGTGCCAGCAGCGCGGGTCTAACGTGGGGGGTTTGGTACGAGCAGTACTTC.